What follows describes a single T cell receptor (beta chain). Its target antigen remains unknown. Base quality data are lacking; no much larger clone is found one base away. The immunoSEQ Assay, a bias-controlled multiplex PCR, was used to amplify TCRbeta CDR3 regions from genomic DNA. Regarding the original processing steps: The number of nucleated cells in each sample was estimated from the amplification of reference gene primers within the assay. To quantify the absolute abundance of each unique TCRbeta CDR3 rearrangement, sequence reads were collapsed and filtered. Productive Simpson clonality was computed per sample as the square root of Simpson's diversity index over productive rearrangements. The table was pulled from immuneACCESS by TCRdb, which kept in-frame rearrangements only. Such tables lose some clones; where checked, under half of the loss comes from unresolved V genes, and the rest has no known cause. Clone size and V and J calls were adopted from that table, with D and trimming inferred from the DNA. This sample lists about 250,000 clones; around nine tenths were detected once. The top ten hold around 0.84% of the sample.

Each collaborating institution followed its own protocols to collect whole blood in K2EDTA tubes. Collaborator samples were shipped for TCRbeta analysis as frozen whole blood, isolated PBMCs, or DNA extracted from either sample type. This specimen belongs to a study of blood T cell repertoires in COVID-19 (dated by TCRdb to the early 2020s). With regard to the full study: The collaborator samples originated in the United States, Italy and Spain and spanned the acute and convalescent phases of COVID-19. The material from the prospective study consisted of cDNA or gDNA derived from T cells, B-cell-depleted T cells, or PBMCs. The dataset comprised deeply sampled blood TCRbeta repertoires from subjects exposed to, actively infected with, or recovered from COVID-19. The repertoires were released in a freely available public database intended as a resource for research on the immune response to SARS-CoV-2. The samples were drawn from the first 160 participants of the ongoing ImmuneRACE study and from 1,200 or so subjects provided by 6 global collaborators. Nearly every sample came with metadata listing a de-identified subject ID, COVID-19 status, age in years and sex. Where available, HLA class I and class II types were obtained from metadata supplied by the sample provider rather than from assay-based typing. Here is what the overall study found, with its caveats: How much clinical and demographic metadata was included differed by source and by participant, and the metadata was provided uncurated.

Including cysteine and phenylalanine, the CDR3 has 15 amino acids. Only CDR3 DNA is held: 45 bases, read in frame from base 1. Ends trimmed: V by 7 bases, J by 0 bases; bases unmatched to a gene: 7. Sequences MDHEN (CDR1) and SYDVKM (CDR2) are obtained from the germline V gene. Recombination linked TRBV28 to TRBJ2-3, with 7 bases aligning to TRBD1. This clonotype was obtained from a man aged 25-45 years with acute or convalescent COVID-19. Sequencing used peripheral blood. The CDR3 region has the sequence CASITGTDSTDTQYF. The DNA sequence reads TGTGCCAGCATAACCGGGACAGATAGCACAGATACGCAGTATTTT.